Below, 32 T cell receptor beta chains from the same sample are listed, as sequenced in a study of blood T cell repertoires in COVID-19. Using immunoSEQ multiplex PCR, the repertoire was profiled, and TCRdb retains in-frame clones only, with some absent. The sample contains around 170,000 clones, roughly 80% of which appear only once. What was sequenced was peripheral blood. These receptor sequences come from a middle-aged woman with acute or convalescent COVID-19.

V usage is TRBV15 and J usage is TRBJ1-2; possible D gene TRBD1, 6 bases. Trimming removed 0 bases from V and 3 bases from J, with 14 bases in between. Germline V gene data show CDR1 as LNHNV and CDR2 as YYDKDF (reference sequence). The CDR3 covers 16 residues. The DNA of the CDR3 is TGTGCCACCAGCAGAGAGACAGGACGGCTTGACTATGGCTACACCTTC. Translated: CATSRETGRLDYGYTF.

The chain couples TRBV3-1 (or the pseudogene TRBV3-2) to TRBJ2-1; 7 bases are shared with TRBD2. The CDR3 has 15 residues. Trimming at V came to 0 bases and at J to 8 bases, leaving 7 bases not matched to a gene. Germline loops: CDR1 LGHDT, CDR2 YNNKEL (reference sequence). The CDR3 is CASSQDWPAGHEQFF. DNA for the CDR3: TGTGCCAGCAGCCAAGATTGGCCAGCGGGGCATGAGCAGTTCTTC.

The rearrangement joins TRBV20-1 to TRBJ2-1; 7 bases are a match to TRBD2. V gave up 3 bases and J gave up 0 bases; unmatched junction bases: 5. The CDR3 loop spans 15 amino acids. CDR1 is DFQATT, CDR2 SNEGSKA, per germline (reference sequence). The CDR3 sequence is CSASEAGTSYNEQFF. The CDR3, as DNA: TGCAGTGCTAGTGAAGCGGGAACCTCCTACAATGAGCAGTTCTTC.

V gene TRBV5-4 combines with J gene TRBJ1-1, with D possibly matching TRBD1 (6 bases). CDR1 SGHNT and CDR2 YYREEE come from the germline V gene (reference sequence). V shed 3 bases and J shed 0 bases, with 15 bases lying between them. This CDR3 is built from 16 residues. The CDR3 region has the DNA TGTGCCAGCAGCTCTATGACGGACAGTATGAACACTGAAGCTTTCTTT. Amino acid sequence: CASSSMTDSMNTEAFF. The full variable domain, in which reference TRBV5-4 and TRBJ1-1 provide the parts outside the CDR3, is ETGVTQSPTHLIKTRGQQVTLRCSSQSGHNTVSWYQQALGQGPQFIFQYYREEENGRGNFPPRFSGLQFPNYSSELNVNALELDDSALYLCASSSMTDSMNTEAFFGQGTRLTVV.

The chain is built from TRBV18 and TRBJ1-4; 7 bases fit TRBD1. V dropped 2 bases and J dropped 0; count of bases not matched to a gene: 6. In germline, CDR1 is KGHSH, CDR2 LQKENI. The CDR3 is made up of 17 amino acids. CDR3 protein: CASSPAGGSATNEKLFF. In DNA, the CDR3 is TGTGCCAGCTCACCAGCAGGGGGATCAGCAACTAATGAAAAACTGTTTTTT.

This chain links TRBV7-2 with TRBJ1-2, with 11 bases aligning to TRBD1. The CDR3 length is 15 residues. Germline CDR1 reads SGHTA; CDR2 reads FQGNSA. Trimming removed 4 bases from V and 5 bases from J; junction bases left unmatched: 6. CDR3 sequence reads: CASSSPGQGVYGYTF. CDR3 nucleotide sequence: TGTGCCAGCAGCTCGCCGGGACAGGGGGTTTATGGCTACACCTTC.

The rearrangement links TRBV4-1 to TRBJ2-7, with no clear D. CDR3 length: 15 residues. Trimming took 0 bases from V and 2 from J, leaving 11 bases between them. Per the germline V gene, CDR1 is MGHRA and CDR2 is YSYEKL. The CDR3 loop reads CASSQEYYSPYEQYF. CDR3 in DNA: TGCGCCAGCAGCCAAGAGTACTACTCTCCCTACGAGCAGTACTTC.

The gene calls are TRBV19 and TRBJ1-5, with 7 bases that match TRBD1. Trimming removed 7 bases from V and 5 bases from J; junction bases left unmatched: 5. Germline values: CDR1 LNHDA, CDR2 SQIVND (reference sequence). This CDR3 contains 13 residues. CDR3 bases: TGTGCCAGTAACAAACAGGGGTATCAGCCCCAGCATTTT. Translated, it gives CASNKQGYQPQHF.

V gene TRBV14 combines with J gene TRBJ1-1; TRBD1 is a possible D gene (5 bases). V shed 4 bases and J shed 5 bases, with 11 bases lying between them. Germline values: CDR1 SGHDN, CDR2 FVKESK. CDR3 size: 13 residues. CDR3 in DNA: TGTGCCAGCAGCCTTCAGGGCTGGACTGAAGCTTTCTTT. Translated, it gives CASSLQGWTEAFF.

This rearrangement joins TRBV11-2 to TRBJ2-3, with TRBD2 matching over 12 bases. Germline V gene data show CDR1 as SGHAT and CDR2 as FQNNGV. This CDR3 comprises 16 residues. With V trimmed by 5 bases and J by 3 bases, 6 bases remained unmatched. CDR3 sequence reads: CASSTLLAGGTDTQYF. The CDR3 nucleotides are TGTGCCAGCAGCACCCTACTAGCGGGAGGTACAGATACGCAGTATTTT.

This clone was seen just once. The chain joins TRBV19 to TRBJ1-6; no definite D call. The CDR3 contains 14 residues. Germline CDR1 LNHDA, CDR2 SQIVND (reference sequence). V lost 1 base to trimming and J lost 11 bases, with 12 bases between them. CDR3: CASSIAPGSTPLHF. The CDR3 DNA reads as TGTGCCAGTAGTATAGCCCCCGGGTCCACACCCCTCCACTTT.

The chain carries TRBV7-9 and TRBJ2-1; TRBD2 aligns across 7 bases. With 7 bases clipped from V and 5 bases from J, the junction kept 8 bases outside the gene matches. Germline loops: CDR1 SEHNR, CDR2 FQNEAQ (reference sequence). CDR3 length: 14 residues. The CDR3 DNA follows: TGTGCCAGCACTAGCGGAACTACAAACAATGAGCAGTTCTTC. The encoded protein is CASTSGTTNNEQFF.

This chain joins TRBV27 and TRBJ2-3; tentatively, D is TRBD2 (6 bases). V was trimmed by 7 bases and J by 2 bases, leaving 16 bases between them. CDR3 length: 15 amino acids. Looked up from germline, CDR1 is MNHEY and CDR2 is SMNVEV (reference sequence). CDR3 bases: TGTGCCAGCAAAGAACCGGGACTGAACACAGATACGCAGTATTTT. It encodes CASKEPGLNTDTQYF.

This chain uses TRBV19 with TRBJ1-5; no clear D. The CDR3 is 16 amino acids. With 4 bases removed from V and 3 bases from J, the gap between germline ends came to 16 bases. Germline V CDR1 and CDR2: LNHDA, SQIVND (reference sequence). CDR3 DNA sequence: TGTGCCAGTAGTACTTTGACAAGAGGGTCCAATCAGCCCCAGCATTTT. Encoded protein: CASSTLTRGSNQPQHF. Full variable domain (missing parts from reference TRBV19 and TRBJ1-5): DGGITQSPKYLFRKEGQNVTLSCEQNLNHDAMYWYRQDPGQGLRLIYYSQIVNDFQKGDIAEGYSVSREKKESFPLTVTSAQKNPTAFYLCASSTLTRGSNQPQHFGDGTRLSIL.

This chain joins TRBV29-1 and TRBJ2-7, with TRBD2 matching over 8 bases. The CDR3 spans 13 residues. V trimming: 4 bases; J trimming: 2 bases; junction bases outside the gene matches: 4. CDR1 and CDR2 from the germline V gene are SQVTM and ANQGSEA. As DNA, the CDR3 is TGCAGCGTTGGGGTAGCGGGACCCTACGAGCAGTACTTC. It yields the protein CSVGVAGPYEQYF.

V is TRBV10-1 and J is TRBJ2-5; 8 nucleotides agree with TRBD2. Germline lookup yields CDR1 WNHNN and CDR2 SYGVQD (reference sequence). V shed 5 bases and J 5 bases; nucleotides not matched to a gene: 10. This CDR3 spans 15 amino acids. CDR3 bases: TGCGCCAGCAGTCATATCAAAGCGGGAGTCGAGACCCAGTACTTC. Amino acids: CASSHIKAGVETQYF.

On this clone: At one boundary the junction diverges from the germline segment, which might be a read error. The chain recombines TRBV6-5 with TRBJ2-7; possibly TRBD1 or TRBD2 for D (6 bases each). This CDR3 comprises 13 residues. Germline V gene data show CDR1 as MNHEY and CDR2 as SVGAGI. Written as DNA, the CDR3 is TGTGCCAGCAATTACGGGGGCCCCTACGAGCAGTACTTC. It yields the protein CASNYGGPYEQYF.

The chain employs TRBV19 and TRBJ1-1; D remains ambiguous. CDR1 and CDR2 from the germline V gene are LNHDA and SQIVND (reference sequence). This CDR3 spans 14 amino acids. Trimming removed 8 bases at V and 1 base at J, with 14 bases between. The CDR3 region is CASSPLTANTEAFF. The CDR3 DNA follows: TGTGCCAGTTCCCCACTAACCGCGAACACTGAAGCTTTCTTT.

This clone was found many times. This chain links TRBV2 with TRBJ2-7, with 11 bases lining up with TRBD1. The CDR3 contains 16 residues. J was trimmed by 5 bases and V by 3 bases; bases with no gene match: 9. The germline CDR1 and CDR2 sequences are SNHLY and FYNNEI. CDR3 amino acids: CASSDGPGTGGDEQYF. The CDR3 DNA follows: TGTGCCAGCAGTGACGGACCCGGGACAGGGGGGGACGAGCAGTACTTC. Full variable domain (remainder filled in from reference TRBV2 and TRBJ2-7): EPEVTQTPSHQVTQMGQEVILRCVPISNHLYFYWYRQILGQKVEFLVSFYNNEISEKSEIFDDQFSVERPDGSNFTLKIRSTKLEDSAMYFCASSDGPGTGGDEQYFGPGTRLTVT.

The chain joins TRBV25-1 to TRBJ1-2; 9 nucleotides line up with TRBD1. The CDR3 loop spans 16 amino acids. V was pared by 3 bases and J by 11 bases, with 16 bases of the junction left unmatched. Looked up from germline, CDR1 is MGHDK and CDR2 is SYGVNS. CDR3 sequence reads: CASSDLQLGTGSSYTF. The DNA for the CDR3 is TGTGCCAGCAGTGACCTCCAATTGGGGACAGGGAGTAGTTACACCTTC.

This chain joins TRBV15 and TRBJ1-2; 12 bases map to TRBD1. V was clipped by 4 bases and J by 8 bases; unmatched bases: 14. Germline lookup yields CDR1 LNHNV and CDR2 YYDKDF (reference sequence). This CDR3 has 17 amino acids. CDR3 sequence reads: CATSTERTRDRGLGYTF. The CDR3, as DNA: TGTGCCACCAGCACCGAGAGAACCCGGGACAGGGGGCTGGGCTACACCTTC. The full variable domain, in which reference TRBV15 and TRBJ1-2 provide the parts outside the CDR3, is DAMVIQNPRYQVTQFGKPVTLSCSQTLNHNVMYWYQQKSSQAPKLLFHYYDKDFNNEADTPDNFQSRRPNTSFCFLDIRSPGLGDTAMYLCATSTERTRDRGLGYTFGSGTRLTVV.

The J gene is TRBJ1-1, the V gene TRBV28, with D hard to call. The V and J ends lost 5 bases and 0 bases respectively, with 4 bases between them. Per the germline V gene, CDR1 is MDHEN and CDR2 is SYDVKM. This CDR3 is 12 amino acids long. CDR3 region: CASSQMNTEAFF. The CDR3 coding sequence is TGTGCCAGCAGTCAAATGAACACTGAAGCTTTCTTT.

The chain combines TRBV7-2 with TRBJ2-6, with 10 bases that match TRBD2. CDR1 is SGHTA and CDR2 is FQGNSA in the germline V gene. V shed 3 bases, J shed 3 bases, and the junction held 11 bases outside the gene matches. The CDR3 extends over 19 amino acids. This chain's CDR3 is CASSLTPSGSLSGANVLTF. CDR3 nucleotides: TGTGCCAGCAGCTTGACGCCTAGCGGGAGTCTTAGTGGGGCCAACGTCCTGACTTTC.

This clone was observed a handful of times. As DNA, the CDR3 is TGTGCCAGCAGCGGAGAGGGACTATTAAACTATGGCTACACCTTC. This translates into CASSGEGLLNYGYTF. The chain recombines TRBV11-2 with TRBJ1-2, with D tentatively TRBD1 (5 bases). The V end was cut by 5 bases, the J end by 2 bases, with 15 bases between. The germline CDR1 and CDR2 sequences are SGHAT and FQNNGV. The CDR3 is 15 residues long.

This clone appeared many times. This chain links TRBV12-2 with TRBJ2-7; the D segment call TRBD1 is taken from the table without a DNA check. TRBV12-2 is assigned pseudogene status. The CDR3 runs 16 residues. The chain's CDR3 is CASRNDRGSSSYEQYF. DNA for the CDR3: TGTGCAAGTCGAAACGACAGGGGTTCGAGCTCCTACGAGCAGTACTTC.

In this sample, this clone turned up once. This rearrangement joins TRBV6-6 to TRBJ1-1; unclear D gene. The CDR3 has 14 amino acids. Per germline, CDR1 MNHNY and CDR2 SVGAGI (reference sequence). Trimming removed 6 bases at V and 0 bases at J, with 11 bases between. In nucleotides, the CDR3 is TGTGCCAGCAGGCCCGCATACATGAACACTGAAGCTTTCTTT. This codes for CASRPAYMNTEAFF.

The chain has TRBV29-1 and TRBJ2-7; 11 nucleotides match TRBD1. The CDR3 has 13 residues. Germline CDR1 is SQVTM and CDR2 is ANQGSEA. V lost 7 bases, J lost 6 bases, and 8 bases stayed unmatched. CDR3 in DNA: TGCAGCGCCGGAACAGGGACAGGGGGCGAGCAGTACTTC. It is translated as CSAGTGTGGEQYF.

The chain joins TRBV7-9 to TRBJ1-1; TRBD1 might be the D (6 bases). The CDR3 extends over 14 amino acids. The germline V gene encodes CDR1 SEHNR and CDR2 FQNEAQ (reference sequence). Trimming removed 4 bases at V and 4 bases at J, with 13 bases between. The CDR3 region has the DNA TGTGCCAGCAGCTCTAAGGGGGAGGGCACTGAAGCTTTCTTT. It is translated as CASSSKGEGTEAFF.

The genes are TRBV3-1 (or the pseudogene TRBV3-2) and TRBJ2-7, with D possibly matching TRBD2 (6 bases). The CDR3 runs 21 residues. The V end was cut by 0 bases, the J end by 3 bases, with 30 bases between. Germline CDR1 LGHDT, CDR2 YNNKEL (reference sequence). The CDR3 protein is CASSQDPPQRGGEHRVYEQYF. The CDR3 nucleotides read TGTGCCAGCAGCCAAGATCCCCCCCAGCGAGGCGGGGAACATCGGGTCTACGAGCAGTACTTC.

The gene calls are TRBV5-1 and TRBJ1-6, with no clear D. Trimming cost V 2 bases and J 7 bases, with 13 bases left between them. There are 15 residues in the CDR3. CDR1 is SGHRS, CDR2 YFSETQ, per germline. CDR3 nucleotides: TGCGCCAGCAGCTTCGCCGGAGTTACCAATTCACCCCTCCACTTT. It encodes CASSFAGVTNSPLHF.

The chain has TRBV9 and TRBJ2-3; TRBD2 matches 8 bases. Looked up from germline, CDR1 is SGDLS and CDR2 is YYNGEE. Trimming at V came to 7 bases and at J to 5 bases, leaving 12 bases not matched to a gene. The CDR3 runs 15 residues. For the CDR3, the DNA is TGTGCCAGCGCCCCCACATTAACTAGCGGAGATACGCAGTATTTT. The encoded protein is CASAPTLTSGDTQYF.

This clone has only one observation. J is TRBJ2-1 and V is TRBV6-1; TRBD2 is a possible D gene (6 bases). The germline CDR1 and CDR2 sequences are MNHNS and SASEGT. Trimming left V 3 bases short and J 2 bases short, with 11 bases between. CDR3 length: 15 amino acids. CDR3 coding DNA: TGTGCCAGCAGTGATCGGGGGAAGGCCTACAATGAGCAGTTCTTC. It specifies CASSDRGKAYNEQFF.